One and the same sample provided the 27 T cell receptor beta chains below, sequenced in a study of T cells after posttransplantation cyclophosphamide. Busulfan-fludarabine conditioning, marrow transplant, and cyclophosphamide on days +3 and +4 were administered. TCRdb's table, derived via immunoSEQ multiplex PCR, lists solely in-frame clones and lacks some. The sample counts around 3,000 clones, none seen once; the ten largest own 10% to 15%. The specimen was PBMCs, collected after allogeneic stem cell transplant with posttransplant cyclophosphamide. These receptor sequences come from a female patient aged 60 to 70 who received an allogeneic stem cell transplant from a related donor and was CMV-positive. Some of these T cells may belong to the graft donor.

This clone was observed at least ten times. The rearrangement joins TRBV15 to TRBJ2-1, with 16 nucleotides matching TRBD2. Trimming cost V 0 bases and J 10 bases; bases outside gene matches: 6. The CDR3 length is 17 residues. In germline, CDR1 is LNHNV, CDR2 YYDKDF (reference sequence). DNA for the CDR3: TGTGCCACCAGCAGAGAGGGAGGGACTAGCGGGAGGGGAGAGCAGTTCTTC. It is translated as CATSREGGTSGRGEQFF.

The sample holds many counts of this clone. The CDR3 here is CAWSVRGSTNEKLFF. The DNA of the CDR3 is TGTGCCTGGAGTGTACGAGGGTCAACTAATGAAAAACTGTTTTTT. The rearrangement joins TRBV30 to TRBJ1-4; D remains unclear. The V end lost 0 bases, the J end lost 0 bases, and 8 bases lay between the germline ends. CDR3 length: 15 amino acids. CDR1 is GTSNPN, CDR2 SVGIG, per germline (reference sequence).

At least ten counts were recorded for this clone. The rearrangement joins TRBV6-2 or TRBV6-3 to TRBJ1-1; unclear D gene. The germline V gene encodes CDR1 MNHEY and CDR2 SVGEGT. V was clipped by 0 bases and J by 4 bases, with 12 bases between them. This CDR3 has 15 residues. CDR3 in DNA: TGTGCCAGCAGTTACTCGAAGGCGGGCCCCACTGAAGCTTTCTTT. It translates to CASSYSKAGPTEAFF.

The J gene is TRBJ2-4, the V gene TRBV30; possibly TRBD1 for D (6 bases). The CDR3 consists of 12 residues. The V gene lost 5 bases and the J gene lost 8 bases, with 13 bases spanning the gap. Germline assignment: CDR1 GTSNPN and CDR2 SVGIG (reference sequence). CDR3 residues: CAWFRTADIQYF. DNA of the CDR3: TGTGCCTGGTTCAGGACAGCAGACATTCAGTACTTC.

The sample holds many counts of this clone. V gene TRBV30 combines with J gene TRBJ1-1; weak D call: TRBD1 (5 bases). Germline CDR1 is GTSNPN and CDR2 is SVGIG (reference sequence). The ends were cut back, 2 bases at V and 7 bases at J, with 11 bases in the middle. The CDR3 extends over 12 amino acids. In DNA, the CDR3 is TGTGCCTGGAGTCCTCAGGGTTTTGAAGCTTTCTTT. It yields the protein CAWSPQGFEAFF.

This clone was seen at least ten times. The chain links TRBV6-5 to TRBJ1-5; D gene uncertain. CDR3 size: 16 residues. Germline V CDR1 and CDR2: MNHEY, SVGAGI. The germline V and J ends were trimmed by 4 bases and 6 bases, with 19 bases remaining between them. The CDR3 loop is CASSSVGGNRGQPQHF. Written as DNA, the CDR3 is TGTGCCAGCAGTTCCGTTGGCGGGAATAGAGGTCAGCCCCAGCATTTT.

This clone appeared many times. CDR3 sequence: CASKGLYGYTF. CDR3 nucleotides: TGTGCCAGCAAGGGACTGTATGGCTACACCTTC. V is TRBV7-9 and J is TRBJ1-2, with D possibly being TRBD1 (5 bases). Germline CDR1 SEHNR, CDR2 FQNEAQ (reference sequence). V dropped 7 bases and J dropped 5 bases, with 8 bases sitting between them. The CDR3 has 11 amino acids.

This clone was observed many times. V is TRBV7-2 and J is TRBJ1-2; D gene unclear. V shed 5 bases and J shed 2 bases, with 12 bases lying between them. The CDR3 extends over 14 amino acids. Germline values: CDR1 SGHTA, CDR2 FQGNSA. CDR3 sequence reads: CASSTGGNNYGYTF. The DNA of the CDR3 is TGTGCCAGCAGCACCGGCGGGAACAACTATGGCTACACCTTC.

Ten or more counts support this clone. CDR3 residues: CASSRAASGRADTQYF. The CDR3 region has the DNA TGTGCCAGCAGCAGAGCTGCTAGCGGGAGGGCAGATACGCAGTATTTT. The J gene is TRBJ2-3, the V gene TRBV7-3; 12 bases fit TRBD2. This CDR3 has 16 residues. With 5 bases clipped from V and 4 bases from J, the junction kept 7 bases outside the gene matches. Germline CDR1 and CDR2: SGHTA and FQGTGA.

This clone was detected many times. The chain carries TRBV15 and TRBJ1-1; D remains unclear. The germline CDR1 and CDR2 sequences are LNHNV and YYDKDF (reference sequence). The CDR3 has 14 amino acids. V was cut by 0 bases and J by 1 base, with 6 bases left in between. CDR3 coding DNA: TGTGCCACCAGCAGAGATCCAGGGAACACTGAAGCTTTCTTT. Translating it yields CATSRDPGNTEAFF. The full variable domain, rest sourced from reference TRBV15 and TRBJ1-1, is DAMVIQNPRYQVTQFGKPVTLSCSQTLNHNVMYWYQQKSSQAPKLLFHYYDKDFNNEADTPDNFQSRRPNTSFCFLDIRSPGLGDTAMYLCATSRDPGNTEAFFGQGTRLTVV.

This clone was found many times. This sequence joins TRBV6-5 and TRBJ2-7; D perhaps matches TRBD1 (5 bases). This CDR3 is 13 amino acids long. V lost 4 bases and J 4 bases, leaving 11 bases between the germline ends. The germline V gene encodes CDR1 MNHEY and CDR2 SVGAGI. The CDR3 here is CASSSNQGYEQYF. The CDR3 DNA is TGTGCCAGCAGTTCTAATCAGGGTTACGAGCAGTACTTC.

This clone has ten or more counts. The chain is built from TRBV5-1 and TRBJ1-1; D remains unclear. Trimming left V 6 bases short and J 1 base short, with 16 bases between. Germline V gene lookup returns CDR1 SGHRS and CDR2 YFSETQ. The CDR3 sequence is 15 residues long. The CDR3 protein is CASNLGAYRNTEAFF. The CDR3 DNA reads TGCGCCAGCAACCTAGGAGCGTATCGGAACACTGAAGCTTTCTTT.

This clone was seen many times. The chain uses TRBV29-1 and TRBJ1-2, with D unresolved. This CDR3 region has 15 residues. V was shortened by 3 bases and J by 3 bases, with 17 bases between the two germline ends. Germline values: CDR1 SQVTM, CDR2 ANQGSEA. CDR3 protein: CSVDPRRGYHYGYTF. For the CDR3, the DNA is TGCAGCGTTGACCCCCGCCGGGGATATCACTATGGCTACACCTTC.

This clone was seen ten or more times. The chain uses TRBV9 and TRBJ2-3; 12 nucleotides line up with TRBD2. This CDR3 has 14 amino acids. Germline values: CDR1 SGDLS, CDR2 YYNGEE. With V trimmed by 3 bases and J by 7 bases, 3 bases remained unmatched. CDR3 loop: CASSEGLAGHTQYF. CDR3 nucleotides: TGTGCCAGCAGCGAGGGACTAGCGGGCCATACGCAGTATTTT.

In its sample, this clone was seen many times. The chain combines TRBV19 with TRBJ1-2; 12 bases map to TRBD1. CDR1 is LNHDA and CDR2 is SQIVND in the germline V gene (reference sequence). CDR3 size: 17 residues. After removal of 4 bases from V and 6 bases from J, the junction contained 12 bases not matched to a gene. The CDR3 DNA reads as TGTGCCAGTAGTACCGGGACAGGGGGCTCAAAACCCCATGGCTACACCTTC. Translated, it gives CASSTGTGGSKPHGYTF.

This clone has a count of ten or more. The V call is TRBV5-4, the J call TRBJ1-2; the match to TRBD1 covers 9 bases. Germline values: CDR1 SGHNT, CDR2 YYREEE (reference sequence). The V segment lost 3 bases and the J segment 2 bases; nucleotides outside the gene matches: 11. The CDR3 runs 17 residues. The CDR3 nucleotides read TGTGCCAGCAGCTATGGGTCCCCGACAGGGGGAAACTATGGCTACACCTTC. Translating gives CASSYGSPTGGNYGYTF. The variable domain in full, completed from reference TRBV5-4 and TRBJ1-2, reads ETGVTQSPTHLIKTRGQQVTLRCSSQSGHNTVSWYQQALGQGPQFIFQYYREEENGRGNFPPRFSGLQFPNYSSELNVNALELDDSALYLCASSYGSPTGGNYGYTFGSGTRLTVV.

The table lists this clone with many counts. V is TRBV13 and J is TRBJ2-1; 7 nucleotides line up with TRBD1. Trimming cost V 3 bases and J 8 bases; bases outside gene matches: 7. The CDR3 spans 14 residues. CDR1 PRHDT and CDR2 FYEKMQ come from the germline V gene (reference sequence). CDR3 DNA sequence: TGTGCCAGCAGCTTGACAGGGTCCCGTTATGAGCAGTTCTTC. Its translation: CASSLTGSRYEQFF.

This clone occurred many times. The rearrangement uses TRBV5-6 and TRBJ2-3; TRBD2 matches at 13 bases. V was pared by 4 bases and J by 8 bases, with 7 bases of the junction left unmatched. This CDR3 is built from 15 residues. CDR1 is SGHDT and CDR2 is YYEEEE in the germline V gene. Written as DNA, the CDR3 is TGTGCCAGCAGCGCTGCCGGGACTAGCGGGGTTACGCAGTATTTT. It translates to CASSAAGTSGVTQYF.

This clone was counted many times. The gene calls are TRBV6-6 and TRBJ1-3; the D gene is possibly TRBD1 (5 bases). Germline CDR1 and CDR2: MNHNY and SVGAGI (reference sequence). V dropped 6 bases and J dropped 4 bases, with 13 bases sitting between them. The CDR3 runs to 14 residues. The CDR3, as DNA: TGTGCCAGCAGCCCGGACGGGGGGGGAAACACCATATATTTT. This codes for CASSPDGGGNTIYF.

This clone appeared many times. The chain joins TRBV7-9 to TRBJ1-1, with D hard to call. This CDR3 has 14 residues. In germline, CDR1 is SEHNR, CDR2 FQNEAQ (reference sequence). V lost 1 base to trimming and J lost 1 base, with 7 bases between them. The CDR3 spells CASSLGQANTEAFF. The CDR3 nucleotides read TGTGCCAGCAGCTTAGGTCAGGCGAACACTGAAGCTTTCTTT.

This clone was observed many times. The chain couples TRBV15 to TRBJ2-7, with no clear D. The V gene's germline CDR1 is LNHNV and CDR2 YYDKDF (reference sequence). The CDR3 totals 12 residues. Trimming removed 4 bases at V and 4 bases at J, with 8 bases between. The CDR3 sequence is CATSTNYYEQYF. CDR3 in DNA: TGTGCCACCAGCACAAACTATTACGAGCAGTACTTC.

This clone was recorded many times. V and J are TRBV12-3 or TRBV12-4 and TRBJ2-4; the match to TRBD1 covers 10 bases. The J segment lost 5 bases and the V segment lost 6 bases, leaving 4 bases of the junction unmatched. CDR3 length: 14 amino acids. Here the CDR3 reads CASRSGTGENIQYF. CDR3 in DNA: TGTGCCAGCAGATCCGGGACAGGGGAAAACATTCAGTACTTC.

This clone was detected many times. In DNA, the CDR3 is TGTGCCAGCAGCGGGACTAGCGGGAGCAATGAGCAGTTCTTC. Translation: CASSGTSGSNEQFF. The V gene is TRBV6-2 or TRBV6-3, the J gene TRBJ2-1; TRBD2 matches 14 bases. The CDR3 covers 14 residues. CDR1 MNHEY and CDR2 SVGEGT come from the germline V gene. Trimming cost V 6 bases and J 6 bases; bases outside gene matches: 1.

This clone was counted many times. V and J are TRBV7-2 and TRBJ2-7; TRBD2 aligns across 14 bases. V gave up 5 bases and J gave up 0 bases; unmatched junction bases: 9. Per the germline V gene, CDR1 is SGHTA and CDR2 is FQGNSA. There are 18 residues in the CDR3. CDR3 sequence: CASSERRTSGGLSYEQYF. For the CDR3, the DNA is TGTGCCAGCAGCGAACGAAGGACTAGCGGGGGGCTCTCCTACGAGCAGTACTTC.

This clone was found many times. This chain connects TRBV14 to TRBJ1-1; no reliable D call. Germline values: CDR1 SGHDN, CDR2 FVKESK. Trimming cost V 4 bases and J 10 bases, with 16 bases left between them. The CDR3 has 13 amino acids. Here the CDR3 reads CASSPSSRVGAFF. The DNA for the CDR3 is TGTGCCAGCAGCCCGAGTAGTAGGGTGGGAGCTTTCTTT.

This clone was picked up many times. This rearrangement joins TRBV28 to TRBJ2-7; TRBD1 matches at 8 bases. V gave up 7 bases and J gave up 3 bases; unmatched junction bases: 8. The CDR3 has 14 residues. Per the germline V gene, CDR1 is MDHEN and CDR2 is SYDVKM. For the CDR3, the DNA is TGTGCCAGCATACGTGGGACAGGATACTACGAGCAGTACTTC. Its protein product is CASIRGTGYYEQYF.

The table lists this clone with many counts. The chain joins TRBV4-1 to TRBJ2-1; 14 nucleotides line up with TRBD2. J lost 3 bases, V lost 6 bases, and 4 bases had no gene match. The CDR3 length is 16 residues. Germline V gives CDR1 MGHRA, CDR2 YSYEKL. The CDR3 loop reads CASRGLAGAIYNEQFF. CDR3 sequence (DNA): TGCGCCAGCAGGGGACTAGCGGGGGCCATCTACAATGAGCAGTTCTTC.